This record concerns one T cell receptor beta chain sequence. cDNA came from about 0.5 to 1 ug RNA primed by random hexamers. Amplification of TCR beta CDR3 spanned 54 Vbeta and 13 Jbeta via immunoSEQ multiplex PCR. TCRdb redid the calling of the immunoSEQ multiplex PCR reads with MiXCR, one entry per CDR3 protein. The data contain around 200,000 distinct CDR3 sequences, 85% to 95% of them seen just once; the ten biggest clones take up approximately 0.081%. The study sequenced TCR beta in blood CD8+ and CD4+ T cells. V was trimmed by 4 bases and J by 3 bases, leaving 6 bases between them. CDR1 and CDR2 (germline): SQVTM, ANQGSEA. The CDR3 loop spans 11 amino acids. This entry belongs to a study of CD8 T cells in Susac syndrome.

J is TRBJ1-2 and V is TRBV29-1; D remains unclear. The TCR comes from a human donor with multiple sclerosis. Source material: CD4+ T cells from PBMCs. As DNA, the CDR3 is TGCAGCGTTGGATGGGACTATGGCTACACCTTC. This gives the protein CSVGWDYGYTF.